The entry that follows covers one T cell receptor beta chain sequence. Its antigen is not known. Sequencing used immunoSEQ multiplex PCR; TCRdb keeps in-frame clones, though not all of them. The sample includes over 2 million clones, roughly 94% seen only once; the top ten take 0.1% to 0.15%. This record comes from a study of shared clonotypes between healthy human individuals. The study, taken as a whole, reports: For naive CD4 cells, roughly 5% of clonotypes were shared across a handful of donors.

The germline V gene encodes CDR1 KGHSH and CDR2 LQKENI. This CDR3 contains 16 residues. V gave up 3 bases and J gave up 7 bases; unmatched junction bases: 11. Sequenced: naive CD4+ T cells sorted from blood. The subset here: CD45RA+ positively selected. The rearrangement joins TRBV18 to TRBJ2-4; TRBD2 matches at 8 bases. The clonotype originates from a man aged 18 to 29 in good health. CDR3 in DNA: TGTGCCAGCTCACCCTCTGGATTCGGGGGGGATAACATTCAGTACTTC. It codes for CASSPSGFGGDNIQYF.